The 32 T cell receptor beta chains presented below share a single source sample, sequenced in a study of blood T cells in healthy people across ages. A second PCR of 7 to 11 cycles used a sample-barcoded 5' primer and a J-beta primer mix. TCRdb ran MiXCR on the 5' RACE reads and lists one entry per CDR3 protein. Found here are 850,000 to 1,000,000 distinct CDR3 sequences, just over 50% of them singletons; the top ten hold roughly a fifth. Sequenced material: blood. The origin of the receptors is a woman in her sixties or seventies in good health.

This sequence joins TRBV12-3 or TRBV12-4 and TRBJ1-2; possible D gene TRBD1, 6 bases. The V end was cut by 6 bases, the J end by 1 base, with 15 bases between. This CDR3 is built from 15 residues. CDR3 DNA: TGTGCCAGCAGGGACAGTAAAGGTTTTAACTATGGCTACACCTTC. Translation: CASRDSKGFNYGYTF.

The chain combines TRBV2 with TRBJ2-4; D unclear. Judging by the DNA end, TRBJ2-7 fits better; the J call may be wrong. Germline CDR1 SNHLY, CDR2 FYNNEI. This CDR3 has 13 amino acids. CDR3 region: CASTLSLRHEQYF. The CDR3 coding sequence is TGTGCCAGCACTCTGTCCCTGAGGCACGAGCAGTACTTC.

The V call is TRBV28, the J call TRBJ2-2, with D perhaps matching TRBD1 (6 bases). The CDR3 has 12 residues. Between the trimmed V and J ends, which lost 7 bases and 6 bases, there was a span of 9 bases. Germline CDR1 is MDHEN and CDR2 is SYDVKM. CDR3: CASNRAAGELFF. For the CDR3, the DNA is TGTGCCAGCAACAGGGCGGCCGGGGAGCTGTTTTTT.

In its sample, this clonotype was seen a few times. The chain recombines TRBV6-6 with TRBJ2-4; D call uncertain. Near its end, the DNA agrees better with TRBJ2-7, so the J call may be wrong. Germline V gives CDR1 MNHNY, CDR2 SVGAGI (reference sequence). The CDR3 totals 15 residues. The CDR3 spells CASSYSRQRSLEQYF. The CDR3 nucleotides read TGTGCCAGCAGTTACTCCCGTCAACGGTCTCTCGAGCAGTACTTC.

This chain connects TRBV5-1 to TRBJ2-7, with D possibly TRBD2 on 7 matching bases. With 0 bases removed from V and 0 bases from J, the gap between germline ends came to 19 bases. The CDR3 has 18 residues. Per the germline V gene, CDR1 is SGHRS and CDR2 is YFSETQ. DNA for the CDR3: TGCGCCAGCAGCTTGGCACTTGGGGGGGGCCTTTTCTCCTACGAGCAGTACTTC. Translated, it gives CASSLALGGGLFSYEQYF.

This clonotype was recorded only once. This chain's CDR3 is CASSPGRELLTDTQYF. The CDR3 DNA is TGTGCCAGCTCACCCGGGCGGGAGCTCCTCACAGATACGCAGTATTTT. The chain recombines TRBV18 with TRBJ2-3; 7 bases agree with TRBD2. The germline V gene has CDR1 KGHSH and CDR2 LQKENI. The V and J ends lost 3 bases and 2 bases, in that order; junction bases with no gene match: 8. CDR3 size: 16 residues. The full variable domain, with the rest looked up from reference TRBV18 and TRBJ2-3, is NAGVMQNPRHLVRRRGQEARLRCSPMKGHSHVYWYRQLPEEGLKFMVYLQKENIIDESGMPKERFSAEFPKEGPSILRIQQVVRGDSAAYFCASSPGRELLTDTQYFGPGTRLTVL.

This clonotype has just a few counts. The CDR3, as DNA: TGCAGCGTTGTTTCGGTTACGCAGTATTTT. Its protein product is CSVVSVTQYF. The rearrangement uses TRBV29-1 and TRBJ2-3; D unclear. Deletions cut 4 bases from V and 8 bases from J, with 7 bases between. CDR3 size: 10 residues. Germline CDR1 is SQVTM and CDR2 is ANQGSEA.

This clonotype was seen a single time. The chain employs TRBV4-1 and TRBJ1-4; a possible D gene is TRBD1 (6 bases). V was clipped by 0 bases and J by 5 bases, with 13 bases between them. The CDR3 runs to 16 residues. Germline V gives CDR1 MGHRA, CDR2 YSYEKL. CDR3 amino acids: CASSQESRGRNEKLFF. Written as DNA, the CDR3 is TGCGCCAGCAGCCAAGAGAGCAGGGGCCGAAATGAAAAACTGTTTTTT.

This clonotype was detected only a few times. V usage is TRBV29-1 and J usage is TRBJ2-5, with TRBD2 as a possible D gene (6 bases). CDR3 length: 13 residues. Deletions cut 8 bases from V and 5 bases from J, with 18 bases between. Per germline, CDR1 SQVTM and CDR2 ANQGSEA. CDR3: CSQWGVKFETQYF. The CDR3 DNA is TGCAGCCAGTGGGGGGTGAAGTTTGAGACCCAGTACTTC.

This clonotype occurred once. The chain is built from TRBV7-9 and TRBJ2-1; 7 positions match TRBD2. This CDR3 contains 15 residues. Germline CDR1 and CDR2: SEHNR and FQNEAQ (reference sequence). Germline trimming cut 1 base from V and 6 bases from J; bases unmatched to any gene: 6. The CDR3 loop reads CASSLVLGEGNEQFF. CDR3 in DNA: TGTGCCAGCAGCTTAGTCCTAGGGGAGGGCAATGAGCAGTTCTTC.

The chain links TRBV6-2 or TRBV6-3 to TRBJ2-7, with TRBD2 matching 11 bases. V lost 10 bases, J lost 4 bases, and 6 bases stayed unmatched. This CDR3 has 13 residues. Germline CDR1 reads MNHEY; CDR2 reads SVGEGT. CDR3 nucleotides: TGTGCCACCCTTTGGACTAGCGGGTACGAGCAGTACTTC. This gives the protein CATLWTSGYEQYF.

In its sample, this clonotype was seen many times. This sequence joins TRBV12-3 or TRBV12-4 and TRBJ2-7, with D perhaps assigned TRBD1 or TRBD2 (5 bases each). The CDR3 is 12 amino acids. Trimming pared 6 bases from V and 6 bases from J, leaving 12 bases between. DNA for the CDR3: TGTGCCAGCAGGGGACCGTCGCCCGAGCAGTACTTC. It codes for CASRGPSPEQYF.

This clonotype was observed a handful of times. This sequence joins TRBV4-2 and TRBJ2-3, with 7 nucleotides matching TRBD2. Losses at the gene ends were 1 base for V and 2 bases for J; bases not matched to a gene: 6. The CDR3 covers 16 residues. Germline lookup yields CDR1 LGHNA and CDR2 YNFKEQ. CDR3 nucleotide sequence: TGTGCCAGCAGCCAAGGGGGGACTATACTCACAGATACGCAGTATTTT. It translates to CASSQGGTILTDTQYF.

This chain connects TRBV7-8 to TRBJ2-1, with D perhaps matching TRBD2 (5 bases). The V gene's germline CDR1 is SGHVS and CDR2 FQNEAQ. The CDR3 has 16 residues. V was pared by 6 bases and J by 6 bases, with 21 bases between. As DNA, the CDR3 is TGTGCCAGCAGTGATTTCCGGGGAAAAGAGGGCAATGAGCAGTTCTTC. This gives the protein CASSDFRGKEGNEQFF.

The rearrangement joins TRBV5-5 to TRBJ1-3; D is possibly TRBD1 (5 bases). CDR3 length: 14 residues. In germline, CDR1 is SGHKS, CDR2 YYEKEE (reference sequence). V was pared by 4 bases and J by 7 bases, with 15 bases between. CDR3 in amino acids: CASSNGGSGNTIYF. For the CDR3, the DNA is TGTGCCAGCAGCAACGGGGGATCGGGTAACACCATATATTTT.

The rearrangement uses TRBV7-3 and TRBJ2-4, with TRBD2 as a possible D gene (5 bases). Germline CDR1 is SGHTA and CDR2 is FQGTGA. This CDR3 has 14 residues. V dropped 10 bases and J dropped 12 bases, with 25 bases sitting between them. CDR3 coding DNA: TGTGCCAAGATACCCACCGTGGAGGTGACATCTCAGTACTTC. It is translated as CAKIPTVEVTSQYF. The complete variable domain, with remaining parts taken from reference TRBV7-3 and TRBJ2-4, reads GAGVSQTPSNKVTEKGKYVELRCDPISGHTALYWYRQSLGQGPEFLIYFQGTGAADDSGLPNDRFFAVRPEGSVSTLKIQRTERGDSAVYLCAKIPTVEVTSQYFGAGTRLSVL.

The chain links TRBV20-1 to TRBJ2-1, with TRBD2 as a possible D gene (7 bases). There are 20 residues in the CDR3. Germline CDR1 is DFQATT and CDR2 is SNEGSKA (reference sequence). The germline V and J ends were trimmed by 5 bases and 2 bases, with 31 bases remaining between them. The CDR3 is CSAGGGPSQTQRVTYNEQFF. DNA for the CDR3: TGCAGTGCTGGCGGGGGCCCCTCTCAGACTCAGCGGGTGACCTACAATGAGCAGTTCTTC.

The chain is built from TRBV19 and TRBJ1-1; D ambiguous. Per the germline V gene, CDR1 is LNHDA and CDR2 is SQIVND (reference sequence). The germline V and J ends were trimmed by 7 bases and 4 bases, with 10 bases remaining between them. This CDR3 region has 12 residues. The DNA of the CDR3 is TGTGCCAGTACTGGGCTGGGCACTGAAGCTTTCTTT. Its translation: CASTGLGTEAFF.

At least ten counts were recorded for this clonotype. CDR3 DNA: TGCAGTGCTAGTCTCGAGGGGGCAGGGGAGACCCAGTACTTC. Translating gives CSASLEGAGETQYF. The chain combines TRBV20-1 with TRBJ2-5; 7 bases map to TRBD1. From germline, CDR1 is DFQATT and CDR2 SNEGSKA (reference sequence). The CDR3 is made up of 14 amino acids. Trimming at V came to 3 bases and at J to 5 bases, leaving 9 bases not matched to a gene.

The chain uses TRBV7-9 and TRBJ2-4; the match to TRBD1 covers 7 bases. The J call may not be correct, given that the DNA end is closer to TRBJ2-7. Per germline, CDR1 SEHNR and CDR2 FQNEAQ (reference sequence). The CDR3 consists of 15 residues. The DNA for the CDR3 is TGTGCCAGCAGGGTCACAGGGGCGTCCCCTCACGAGCAGTACTTC. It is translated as CASRVTGASPHEQYF.

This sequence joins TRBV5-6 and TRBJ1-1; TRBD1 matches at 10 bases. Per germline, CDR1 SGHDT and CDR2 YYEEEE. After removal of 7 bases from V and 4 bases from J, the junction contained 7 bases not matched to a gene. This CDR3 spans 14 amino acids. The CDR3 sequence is CASAHRTGGTEAFF. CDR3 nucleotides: TGTGCCAGCGCCCACCGGACAGGGGGCACTGAAGCTTTCTTT.

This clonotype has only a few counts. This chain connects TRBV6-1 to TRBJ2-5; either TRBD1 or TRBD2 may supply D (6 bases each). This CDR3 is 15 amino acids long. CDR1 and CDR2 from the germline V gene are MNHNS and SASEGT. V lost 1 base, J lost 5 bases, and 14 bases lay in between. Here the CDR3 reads CASSEGRGHWETQYF. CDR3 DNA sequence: TGTGCCAGCAGTGAAGGACGGGGGCACTGGGAGACCCAGTACTTC.

Written as DNA, the CDR3 is TGCGCCAGCAGCCAAGGGGCTCAGGGCAACTACGAGCAGTACTTC. Translation gives CASSQGAQGNYEQYF. This chain connects TRBV4-3 to TRBJ2-7; tentative D call: TRBD1 (5 bases). CDR3 length: 15 amino acids. The germline gives CDR1 LGHNA, CDR2 YSLEER. V lost 1 base and J lost 3, with 13 bases in between.

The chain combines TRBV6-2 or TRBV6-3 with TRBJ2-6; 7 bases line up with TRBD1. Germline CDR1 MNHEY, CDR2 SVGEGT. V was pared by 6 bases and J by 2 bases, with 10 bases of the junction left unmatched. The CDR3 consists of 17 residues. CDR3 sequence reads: CASRTLDRVPGANVLTF. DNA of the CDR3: TGTGCCAGCAGAACCCTAGACAGGGTCCCTGGGGCCAACGTCCTGACTTTC.

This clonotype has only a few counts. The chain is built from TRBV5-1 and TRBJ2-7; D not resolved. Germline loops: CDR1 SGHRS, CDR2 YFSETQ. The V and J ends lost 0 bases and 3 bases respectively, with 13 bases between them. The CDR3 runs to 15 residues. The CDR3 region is CASSLDGLQGYEQYF. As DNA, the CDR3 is TGCGCCAGCAGCTTGGACGGGCTACAAGGCTACGAGCAGTACTTC.

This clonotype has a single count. The CDR3 DNA reads as TGTGCCATCAGTGATAGCGGGAGCCTCCAAGAGACCCAGTACTTC. This sequence encodes CAISDSGSLQETQYF. The chain is built from TRBV10-3 and TRBJ2-5, with 9 bases fitting TRBD2. Per the germline V gene, CDR1 is ENHRY and CDR2 is SYGVKD. V lost 3 bases, J lost 1 base, and 3 bases stayed unmatched. The CDR3 length is 15 residues.

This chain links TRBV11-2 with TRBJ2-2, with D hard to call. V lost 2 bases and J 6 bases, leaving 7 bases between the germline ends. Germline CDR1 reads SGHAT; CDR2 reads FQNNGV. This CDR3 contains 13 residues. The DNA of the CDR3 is TGTGCCAGCAGCTTAAAGCTCGCCGGGGAGCTGTTTTTT. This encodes CASSLKLAGELFF. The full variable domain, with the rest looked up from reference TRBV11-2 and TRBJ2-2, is EAGVAQSPRYKIIEKRQSVAFWCNPISGHATLYWYQQILGQGPKLLIQFQNNGVVDDSQLPKDRFSAERLKGVDSTLKIQPAKLEDSAVYLCASSLKLAGELFFGEGSRLTVL.

The CDR3 region is CASSSLPPDRANYNEQFF. The DNA of the CDR3 is TGCGCCAGCAGCTCCCTCCCGCCGGACAGGGCTAACTACAATGAGCAGTTCTTC. The genes are TRBV5-1 and TRBJ2-1, with 8 bases lining up with TRBD1. Germline V CDR1 and CDR2: SGHRS, YFSETQ. The CDR3 contains 18 residues. After removal of 3 bases from V and 3 bases from J, the junction contained 14 bases not matched to a gene.

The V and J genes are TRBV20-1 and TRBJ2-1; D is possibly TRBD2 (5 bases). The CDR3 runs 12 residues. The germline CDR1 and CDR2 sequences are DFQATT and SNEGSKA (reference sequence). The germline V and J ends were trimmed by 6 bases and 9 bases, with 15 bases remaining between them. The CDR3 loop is CSAKLGDGEQFF. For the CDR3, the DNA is TGCAGTGCCAAGTTGGGAGACGGTGAGCAGTTCTTC.

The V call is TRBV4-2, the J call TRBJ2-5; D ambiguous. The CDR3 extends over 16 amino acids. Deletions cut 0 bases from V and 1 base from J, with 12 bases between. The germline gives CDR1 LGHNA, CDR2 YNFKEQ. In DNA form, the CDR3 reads TGTGCCAGCAGCCAAGATGGAAGCGTTGTCCAAGAGACCCAGTACTTC. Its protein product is CASSQDGSVVQETQYF.

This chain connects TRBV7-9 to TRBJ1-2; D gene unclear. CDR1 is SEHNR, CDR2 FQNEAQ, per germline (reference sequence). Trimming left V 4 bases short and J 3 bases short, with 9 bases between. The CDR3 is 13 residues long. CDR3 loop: CASSWVTYYGYTF. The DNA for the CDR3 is TGTGCCAGCAGCTGGGTCACCTACTATGGCTACACCTTC.

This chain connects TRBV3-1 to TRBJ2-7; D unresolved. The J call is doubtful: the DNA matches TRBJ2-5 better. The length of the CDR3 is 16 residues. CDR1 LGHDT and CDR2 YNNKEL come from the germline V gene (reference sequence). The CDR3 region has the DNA TGTGCCAGCAGTGTGTCGTGGACGGCCCTTCAAGAGACCCAGTACTTC. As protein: CASSVSWTALQETQYF.